Following are 10 T cell receptor beta chains from one sample sequenced in a study of cytomegalovirus exposure and HLA in healthy donors. The PCR used 60 Vbeta and 13 Jbeta primers. The repertoire was sequenced with immunoSEQ multiplex PCR; TCRdb's copy has only in-frame clones and lacks some. Here the sample spans 130,000 to 150,000 clones, around 70% being singletons. The sample comprised PBMCs. Source of these receptors: a man aged 40-50 years in good health and CMV-seronegative.

The gene calls are TRBV5-8 and TRBJ1-1; no definite D call. The germline gives CDR1 SGHTS, CDR2 YDEGEE. This CDR3 is built from 13 residues. V was trimmed by 5 bases and J by 7 bases, leaving 15 bases between them. The CDR3 here is CASSKREYGEAFF. The CDR3 DNA is TGTGCCAGCAGTAAACGCGAATACGGTGAAGCTTTCTTT.

J is TRBJ2-3 and V is TRBV5-1, with D possibly matching TRBD2 (6 bases). The CDR3 is 16 amino acids. Per germline, CDR1 SGHRS and CDR2 YFSETQ. V dropped 3 bases and J dropped 2 bases, with 16 bases sitting between them. DNA for the CDR3: TGCGCCAGCAGCTCCCGACCGGGGGACCCCACAGATACGCAGTATTTT. It is translated as CASSSRPGDPTDTQYF.

The CDR3, as DNA: TGTGCCAGTAGTTCGCCAGGGGCGGCGAACACTGAAGCTTTCTTT. Encoded protein: CASSSPGAANTEAFF. The chain uses TRBV19 and TRBJ1-1; D is perhaps TRBD1 (6 bases). V lost 5 bases and J 1 base, leaving 14 bases between the germline ends. Germline loops: CDR1 LNHDA, CDR2 SQIVND (reference sequence). The CDR3 spans 15 residues.

The chain combines TRBV7-6 with TRBJ2-3, with D perhaps matching TRBD1 (5 bases). Germline values: CDR1 SGHVS, CDR2 FNYEAQ. This CDR3 has 16 residues. V dropped 3 bases and J dropped 0 bases, with 13 bases sitting between them. The CDR3 protein is CASSLGQGYSTDTQYF. For the CDR3, the DNA is TGTGCCAGCAGCTTGGGTCAGGGTTATAGCACAGATACGCAGTATTTT.

This chain uses TRBV4-1 with TRBJ2-7; TRBD1 is a possible D gene (6 bases). Germline loops: CDR1 MGHRA, CDR2 YSYEKL. The CDR3 totals 12 residues. Trimming removed 4 bases from V and 6 bases from J, with 10 bases in between. DNA for the CDR3: TGCGCCAGCAGCCGCTCAGGGGTCGAGCAGTACTTC. Translated: CASSRSGVEQYF.

The CDR3 is CASSSYRGAGTQYF. CDR3 sequence (DNA): TGTGCCAGCAGCTCTTACAGGGGCGCGGGGACCCAGTACTTC. V usage is TRBV7-9 and J usage is TRBJ2-5; 7 bases are shared with TRBD1. J gave up 7 bases and V 4 bases, and 9 bases lay outside the gene matches. The CDR3 extends over 14 amino acids. From germline, CDR1 is SEHNR and CDR2 FQNEAQ (reference sequence).

The gene calls are TRBV5-1 and TRBJ2-1; D might be TRBD2 (6 bases). There are 17 residues in the CDR3. Germline CDR1 is SGHRS and CDR2 is YFSETQ. Trimming pared 4 bases from V and 9 bases from J, leaving 26 bases between. CDR3 loop: CASSPPEGSGPYGEQFF. The CDR3 DNA is TGCGCCAGCAGCCCCCCCGAGGGTAGCGGCCCCTATGGTGAGCAGTTCTTC.

The CDR3 here is CASSFSGADEQYF. DNA for the CDR3: TGTGCCAGCAGCTTTTCAGGGGCCGACGAGCAGTACTTC. This chain uses TRBV5-4 with TRBJ2-7; possibly TRBD1 for D (6 bases). The germline V gene has CDR1 SGHNT and CDR2 YYREEE (reference sequence). V lost 2 bases and J lost 5, with 11 bases in between. The CDR3 is made up of 13 amino acids.

The chain is built from TRBV4-1 and TRBJ2-5, with a weak D call TRBD1 (6 bases). V was clipped by 4 bases and J by 5 bases, with 11 bases between them. Germline CDR1 is MGHRA and CDR2 is YSYEKL. CDR3 size: 13 residues. CDR3 nucleotides: TGCGCCAGCAGCCGGGGGCCTAGGGAGACCCAGTACTTC. As protein: CASSRGPRETQYF.

The sample holds many counts of this clone. The V and J genes are TRBV5-1 and TRBJ1-5; D call uncertain. In germline, CDR1 is SGHRS, CDR2 YFSETQ. The V end was cut by 0 bases, the J end by 4 bases, with 11 bases between. The CDR3 length is 15 residues. The CDR3 DNA follows: TGCGCCAGCAGCTTGGTTGCAGGCCCGAATCAGCCCCAGCATTTT. Amino acid sequence: CASSLVAGPNQPQHF.